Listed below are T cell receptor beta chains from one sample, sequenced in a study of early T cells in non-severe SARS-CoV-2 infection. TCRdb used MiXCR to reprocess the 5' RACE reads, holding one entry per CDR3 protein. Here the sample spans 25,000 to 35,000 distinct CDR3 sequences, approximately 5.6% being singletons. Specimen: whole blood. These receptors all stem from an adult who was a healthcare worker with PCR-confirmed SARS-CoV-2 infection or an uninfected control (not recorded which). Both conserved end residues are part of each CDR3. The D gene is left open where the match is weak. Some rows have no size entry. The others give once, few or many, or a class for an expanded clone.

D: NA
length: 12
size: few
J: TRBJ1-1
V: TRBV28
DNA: TGTGCCACGAAAACGGGGAACACTGAAGCTTTCTTT
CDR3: CATKTGNTEAFF

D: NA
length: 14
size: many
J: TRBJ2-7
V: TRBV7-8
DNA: TGTGCCAGCAGCCCGGTTCTCGCCTCCTACGAGCAGTACTTC
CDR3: CASSPVLASYEQYF

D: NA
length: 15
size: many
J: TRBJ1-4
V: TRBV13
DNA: TGTGCCAGCAGCACCTCAAGGGGTCTGCGTGAAAAACTGTTTTTT
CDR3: CASSTSRGLREKLFF

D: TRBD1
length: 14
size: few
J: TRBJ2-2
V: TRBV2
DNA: TGTGCCAGCAAAAGCCGGGACAGCATAGGGGAGCTGTTTTTT
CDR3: CASKSRDSIGELFF

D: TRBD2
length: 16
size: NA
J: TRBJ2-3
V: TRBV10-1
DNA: TGCGCCAGCAGTGAGCGGCTAGCGGGATTGGCAGATACGCAGTATTTT
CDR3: CASSERLAGLADTQYF

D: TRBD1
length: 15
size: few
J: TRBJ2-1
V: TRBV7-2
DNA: TGTGCCAGCAGCTTATGGGACAGGGGGGACAATGAGCAGTTCTTC
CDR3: CASSLWDRGDNEQFF

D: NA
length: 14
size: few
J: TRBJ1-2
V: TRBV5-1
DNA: TGCGCCAGCAGCGCTGGTCAGAGGGGCTATGGCTACACCTTC
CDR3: CASSAGQRGYGYTF

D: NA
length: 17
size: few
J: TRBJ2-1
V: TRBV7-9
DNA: TGTGCCAGCAGCCCCTTGGGGGGGCGGAGCACCCTCAATGAGCAGTTCTTC
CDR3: CASSPLGGRSTLNEQFF

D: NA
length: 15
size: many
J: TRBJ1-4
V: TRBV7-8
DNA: TGTGCCAGCCAAAAGGCCTGGGGGCGGGATGAAAAACTGTTTTTT
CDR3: CASQKAWGRDEKLFF

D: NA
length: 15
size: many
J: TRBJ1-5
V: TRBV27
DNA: TGTGCCAGCAGTTTATCGGGCAGGGTAGGTCAGCCCCAGCATTTT
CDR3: CASSLSGRVGQPQHF

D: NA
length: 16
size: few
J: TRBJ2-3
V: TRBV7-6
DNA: TGTGCCAGCAGCCCCGTGGCCGGTGTCGGGGGAGATACGCAGTATTTT
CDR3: CASSPVAGVGGDTQYF

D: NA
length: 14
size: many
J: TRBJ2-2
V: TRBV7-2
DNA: TGTGCCAGCAGTCCCCTTGTGGCTTCCGGGGAGCTGTTTTTT
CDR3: CASSPLVASGELFF

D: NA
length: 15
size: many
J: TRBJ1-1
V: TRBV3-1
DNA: TGTGCCAGCAGCCAAGATCCTAACACATACACTGAAGCTTTCTTT
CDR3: CASSQDPNTYTEAFF

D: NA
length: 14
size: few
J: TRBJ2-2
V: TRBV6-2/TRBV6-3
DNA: TGTGCCAGCAGGGGGCTAGAGAACACCGGGGAGCTGTTTTTT
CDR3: CASRGLENTGELFF

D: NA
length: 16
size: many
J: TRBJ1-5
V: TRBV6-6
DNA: TGTGCCAGCAGTTATCGGGGACCTACGGGCAATCAGCCCCAGCATTTT
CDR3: CASSYRGPTGNQPQHF

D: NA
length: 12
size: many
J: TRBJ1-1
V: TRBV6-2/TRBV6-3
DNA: TGTGCCAGCAGGCCCGGGAACACTGAAGCTTTCTTT
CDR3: CASRPGNTEAFF

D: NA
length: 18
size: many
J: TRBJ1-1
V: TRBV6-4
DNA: TGTGCCAGCAGTCCACGGGGGGGAAGCCTCTACATGAACACTGAAGCTTTCTTT
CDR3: CASSPRGGSLYMNTEAFF

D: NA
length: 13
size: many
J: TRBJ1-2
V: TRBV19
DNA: TGTGCCAGCACAACGGTTCAGGGCGGTGGCTACACCTTC
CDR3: CASTTVQGGGYTF

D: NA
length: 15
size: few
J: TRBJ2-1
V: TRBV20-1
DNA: TGCAGTGCCCCCTGGGGGCTAGCGGACTACAATGAGCAGTTCTTC
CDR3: CSAPWGLADYNEQFF

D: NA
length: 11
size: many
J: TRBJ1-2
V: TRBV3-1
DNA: TGTGCCAGCAGCCAACATTATGGCTACACCTTC
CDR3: CASSQHYGYTF

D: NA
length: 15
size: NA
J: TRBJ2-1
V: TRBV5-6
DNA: TGTGCCAGCAGCTTGGTCCAGGGTTCCTACAATGAGCAGTTCTTC
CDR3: CASSLVQGSYNEQFF

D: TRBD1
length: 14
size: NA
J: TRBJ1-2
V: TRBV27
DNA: TGTGCCAGCAGTTTTGGACAGGGGGACTATGGCTACACCTTC
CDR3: CASSFGQGDYGYTF

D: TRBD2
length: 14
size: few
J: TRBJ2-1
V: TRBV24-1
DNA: TGTGCCACCAGTAGCGGGAGCTCCTACAATGAGCAGTTCTTC
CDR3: CATSSGSSYNEQFF

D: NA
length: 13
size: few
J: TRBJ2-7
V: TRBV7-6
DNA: TGTGCCAGCAGCTTAGGATATCAGGGCGAGCAGTACTTC
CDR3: CASSLGYQGEQYF

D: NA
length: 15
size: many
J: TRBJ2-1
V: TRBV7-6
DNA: TGTGCCAGCAGCCAGACATCCCACTCCTACAATGAGCAGTTCTTC
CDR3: CASSQTSHSYNEQFF

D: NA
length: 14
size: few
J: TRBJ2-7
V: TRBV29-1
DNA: TGCAGCGTTGGCCGGGACTTTCCGAGCTACGAGCAGTACTTC
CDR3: CSVGRDFPSYEQYF

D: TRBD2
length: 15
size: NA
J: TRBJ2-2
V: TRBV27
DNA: TGTGCCAGCAGTGATGGACTAGCGGGAGTAAGGGAGCTGTTTTTT
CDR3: CASSDGLAGVRELFF

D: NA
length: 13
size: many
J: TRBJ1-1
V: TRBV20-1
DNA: TGCAGTGCTAGAGATAGCAGGTACACTGAAGCTTTCTTT
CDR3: CSARDSRYTEAFF

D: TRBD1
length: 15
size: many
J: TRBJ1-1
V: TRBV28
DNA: TGTGCCAGCAGCCCAAGGACAGGGGCGAACACTGAAGCTTTCTTT
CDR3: CASSPRTGANTEAFF

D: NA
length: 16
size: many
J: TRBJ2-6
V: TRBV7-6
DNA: TGTGCCAGCAGCTTAGTGGGTGCCTTCGGGGCCAACGTCCTGACTTTC
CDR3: CASSLVGAFGANVLTF

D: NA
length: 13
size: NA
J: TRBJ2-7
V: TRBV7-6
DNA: TGTGCCAGCAGTTCCGGGACCAAATACGGGCAGTACTTC
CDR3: CASSSGTKYGQYF

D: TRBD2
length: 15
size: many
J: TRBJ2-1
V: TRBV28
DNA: TGTGCCAGCAGTTTATTGAGGACTAGCGGGACTGAGCAGTTCTTC
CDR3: CASSLLRTSGTEQFF